This T cell receptor (beta chain) was profiled in a study of blood T cell repertoires in COVID-19. Germline loops: CDR1 SQVTM, CDR2 ANQGSEA. The CDR3 contains 12 residues. With V trimmed by 6 bases and J by 4 bases, 5 bases remained unmatched. Original methodology: Counts of nucleated cells, estimated from reference gene primer amplification, were obtained. Sequenced by immunoSEQ multiplex PCR; TCRdb stores in-frame clones only, minus some. D and trimming come from the DNA, and the V and J calls and clone size come from that table. Of 65,000 to 90,000 clones in the sample, 85% to 90% were seen once. Source material: peripheral blood. The gene calls are TRBV29-1 and TRBJ1-2; TRBD1 matches 7 bases. The TCR originated in an elderly woman in a cohort sampled during active or convalescent COVID-19. For the CDR3, the DNA is TGCAGCGTCCTACAGGGGATCTATGGCTACACCTTC. Protein product: CSVLQGIYGYTF. Full variable domain (outside the CDR3, taken from reference TRBV29-1 and TRBJ1-2): SAVISQKPSRDICQRGTSLTIQCQVDSQVTMMFWYRQQPGQSLTLIATANQGSEATYESGFVIDKFPISRPNLTFSTLTVSNMSPEDSSIYLCSVLQGIYGYTFGSGTRLTVV.